This T cell receptor (beta chain) was retrieved from a study of cytomegalovirus exposure and HLA in healthy donors. Measured with immunoSEQ multiplex PCR; TCRdb has only the in-frame clones, and not every one. The top ten hold around an eighth of the sample, which has 200,000 or so clones, approximately 82% seen once. The germline CDR1 and CDR2 sequences are SGDLS and YYNGEE. Trimming took 1 base from V and 3 from J, leaving 7 bases between them. The CDR3 extends over 13 amino acids. This chain connects TRBV9 to TRBJ1-2; possibly TRBD1 for D (5 bases). Sequences were obtained from PBMCs. This receptor was identified in a woman under 40 in good health and CMV-seropositive. This CDR3 reads CASSVTRDYGYTF. CDR3 nucleotide sequence: TGTGCCAGCAGCGTAACCAGGGACTATGGCTACACCTTC.